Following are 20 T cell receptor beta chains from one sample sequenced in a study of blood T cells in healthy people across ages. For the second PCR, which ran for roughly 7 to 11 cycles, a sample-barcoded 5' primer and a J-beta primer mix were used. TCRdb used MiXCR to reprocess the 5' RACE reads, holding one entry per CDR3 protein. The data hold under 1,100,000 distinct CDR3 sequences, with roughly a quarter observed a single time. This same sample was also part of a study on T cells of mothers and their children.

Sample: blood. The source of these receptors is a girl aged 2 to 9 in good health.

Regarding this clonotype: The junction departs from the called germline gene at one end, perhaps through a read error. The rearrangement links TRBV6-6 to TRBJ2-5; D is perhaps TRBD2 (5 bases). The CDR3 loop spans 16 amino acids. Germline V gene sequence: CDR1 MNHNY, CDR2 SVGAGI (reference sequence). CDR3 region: CASSRGAERYQETRYF. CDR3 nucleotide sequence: TGTGCCAGCAGCCGAGGAGCGGAGAGGTACCAAGAGACCCGGTACTTC.

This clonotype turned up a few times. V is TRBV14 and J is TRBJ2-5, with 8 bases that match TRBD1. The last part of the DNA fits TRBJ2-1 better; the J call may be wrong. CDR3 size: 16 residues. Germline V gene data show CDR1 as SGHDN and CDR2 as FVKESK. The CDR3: CASSQVRQGRHNEQFF. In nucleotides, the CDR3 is TGTGCCAGCAGCCAAGTCCGACAGGGGAGGCACAATGAGCAGTTCTTC.

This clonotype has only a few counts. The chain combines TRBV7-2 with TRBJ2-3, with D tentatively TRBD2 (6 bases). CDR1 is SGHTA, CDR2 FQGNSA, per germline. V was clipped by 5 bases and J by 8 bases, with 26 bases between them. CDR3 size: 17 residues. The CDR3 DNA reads TGTGCCAGCAGCCTATTCGGGACTCCCAGCACGTCTGTTACGCAGTATTTT. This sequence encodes CASSLFGTPSTSVTQYF.

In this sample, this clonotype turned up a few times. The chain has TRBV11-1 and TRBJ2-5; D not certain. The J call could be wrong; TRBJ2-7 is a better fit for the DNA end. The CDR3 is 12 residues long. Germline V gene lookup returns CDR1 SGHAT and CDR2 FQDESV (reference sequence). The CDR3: CASSVNVGEQYF. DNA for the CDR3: TGTGCCAGCAGCGTCAACGTGGGCGAGCAGTACTTC.

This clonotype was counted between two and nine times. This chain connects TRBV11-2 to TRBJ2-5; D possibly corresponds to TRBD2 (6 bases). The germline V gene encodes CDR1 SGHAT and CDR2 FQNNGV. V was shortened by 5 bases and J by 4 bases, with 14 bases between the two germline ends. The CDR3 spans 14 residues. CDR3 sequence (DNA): TGTGCCAGCAGCCGGTCTAGCGTGAGAGAGACCCAGTACTTC. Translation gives CASSRSSVRETQYF. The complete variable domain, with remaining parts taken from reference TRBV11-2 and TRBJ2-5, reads EAGVAQSPRYKIIEKRQSVAFWCNPISGHATLYWYQQILGQGPKLLIQFQNNGVVDDSQLPKDRFSAERLKGVDSTLKIQPAKLEDSAVYLCASSRSSVRETQYFGPGTRLLVL.

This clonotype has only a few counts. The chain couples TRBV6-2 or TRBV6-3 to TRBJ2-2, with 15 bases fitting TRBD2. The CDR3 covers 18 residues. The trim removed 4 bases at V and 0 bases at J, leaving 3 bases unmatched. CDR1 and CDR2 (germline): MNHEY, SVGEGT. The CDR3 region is CASSFGLAGGSNTGELFF. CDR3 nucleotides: TGTGCCAGCAGTTTCGGACTAGCGGGGGGGTCGAACACCGGGGAGCTGTTTTTT.

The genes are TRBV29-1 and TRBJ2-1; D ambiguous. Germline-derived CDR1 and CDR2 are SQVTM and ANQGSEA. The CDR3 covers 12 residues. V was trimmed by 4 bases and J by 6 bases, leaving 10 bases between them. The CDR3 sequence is CSVGELGNEQFF. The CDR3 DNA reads TGCAGCGTTGGCGAGTTAGGCAATGAGCAGTTCTTC.

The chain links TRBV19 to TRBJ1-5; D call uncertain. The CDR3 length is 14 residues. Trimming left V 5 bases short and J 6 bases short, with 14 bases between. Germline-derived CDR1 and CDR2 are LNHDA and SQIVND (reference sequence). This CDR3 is CASSPVGPGQPQHF. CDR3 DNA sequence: TGTGCCAGTAGTCCTGTTGGCCCCGGTCAGCCCCAGCATTTT.

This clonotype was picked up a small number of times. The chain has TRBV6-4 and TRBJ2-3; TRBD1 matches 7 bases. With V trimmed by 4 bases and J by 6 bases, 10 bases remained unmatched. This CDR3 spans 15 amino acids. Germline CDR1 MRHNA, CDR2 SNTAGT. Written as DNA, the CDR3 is TGTGCCAGCAGTGTGGGGGACGGGACAGTGGATACGCAGTATTTT. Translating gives CASSVGDGTVDTQYF.

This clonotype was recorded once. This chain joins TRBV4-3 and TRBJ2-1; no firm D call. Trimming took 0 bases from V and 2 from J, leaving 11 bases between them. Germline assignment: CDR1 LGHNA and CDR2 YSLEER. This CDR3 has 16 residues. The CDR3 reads CASSQDNQIPYNEQFF. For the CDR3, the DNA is TGCGCCAGCAGCCAAGACAACCAAATTCCCTACAATGAGCAGTTCTTC.

Here the CDR3 DNA reads TGTGCCAGCAGCCCTCCGGGACAAGGGAATGGCTACACCTTC. Protein: CASSPPGQGNGYTF. The rearrangement links TRBV7-2 to TRBJ1-2; perhaps TRBD1 as D (6 bases). The CDR3 extends over 14 amino acids. Germline-derived CDR1 and CDR2 are SGHTA and FQGNSA. The ends were cut back, 5 bases at V and 6 bases at J, with 16 bases in the middle.

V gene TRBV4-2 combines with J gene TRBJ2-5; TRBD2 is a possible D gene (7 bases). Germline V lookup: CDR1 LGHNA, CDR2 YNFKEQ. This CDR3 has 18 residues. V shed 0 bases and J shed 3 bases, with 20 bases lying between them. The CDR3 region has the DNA TGTGCCAGCAGCCAAGAAGGGGGATCGGGAGGAGGTAAAGAGACCCAGTACTTC. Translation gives CASSQEGGSGGGKETQYF.

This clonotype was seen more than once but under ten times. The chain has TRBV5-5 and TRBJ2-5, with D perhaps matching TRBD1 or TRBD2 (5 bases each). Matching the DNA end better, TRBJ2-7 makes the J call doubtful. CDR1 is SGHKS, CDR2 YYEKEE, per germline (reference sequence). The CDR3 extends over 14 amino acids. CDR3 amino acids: CASSLAGPSHEQYF. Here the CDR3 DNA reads TGTGCCAGCAGCTTGGCGGGGCCATCCCACGAGCAGTACTTC.

As DNA, the CDR3 is TGCAGTGCTAAAGGGACGTTGTCCTACGAGCAGTACTTC. It specifies CSAKGTLSYEQYF. The chain carries TRBV20-1 and TRBJ2-1; the D call may be TRBD1 or TRBD2 (5 bases each). The closer fit of TRBJ2-7 to the DNA end suggests the J call may be wrong. In germline, CDR1 is DFQATT, CDR2 SNEGSKA (reference sequence). This CDR3 region has 13 residues.

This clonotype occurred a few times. The CDR3 is CASSEPNEQFF. DNA for the CDR3: TGTGCCAGCAGTGAACCTAATGAGCAGTTCTTC. The V call is TRBV2, the J call TRBJ2-7; no reliable D call. The J call may be mistaken, given a closer DNA end match to TRBJ2-1. The CDR3 extends over 11 amino acids. The germline gives CDR1 SNHLY, CDR2 FYNNEI.

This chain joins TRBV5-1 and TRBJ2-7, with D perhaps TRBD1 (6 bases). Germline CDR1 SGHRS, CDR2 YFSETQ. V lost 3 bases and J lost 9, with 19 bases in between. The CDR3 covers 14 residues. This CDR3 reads CASSSNRDVSVQYF. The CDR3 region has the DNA TGCGCCAGCAGCTCAAACAGGGACGTCTCTGTGCAGTACTTC.

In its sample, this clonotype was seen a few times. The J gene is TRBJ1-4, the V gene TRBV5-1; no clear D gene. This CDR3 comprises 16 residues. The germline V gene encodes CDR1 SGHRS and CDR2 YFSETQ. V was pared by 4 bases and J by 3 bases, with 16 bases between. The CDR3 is CASSPLGEAPNEKLFF. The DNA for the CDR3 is TGCGCCAGCAGCCCCCTCGGGGAAGCACCTAATGAAAAACTGTTTTTT.

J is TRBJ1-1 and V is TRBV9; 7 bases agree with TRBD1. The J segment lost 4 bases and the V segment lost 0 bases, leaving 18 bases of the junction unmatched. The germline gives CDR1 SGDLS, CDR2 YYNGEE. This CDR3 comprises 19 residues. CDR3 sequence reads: CASSVGLPDRTKGSTEAFF. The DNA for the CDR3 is TGTGCCAGCAGCGTAGGTTTACCGGACAGGACTAAAGGTAGCACTGAAGCTTTCTTT. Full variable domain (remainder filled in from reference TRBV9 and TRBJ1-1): DSGVTQTPKHLITATGQRVTLRCSPRSGDLSVYWYQQSLDQGLQFLIQYYNGEERAKGNILERFSAQQFPDLHSELNLSSLELGDSALYFCASSVGLPDRTKGSTEAFFGQGTRLTVV.

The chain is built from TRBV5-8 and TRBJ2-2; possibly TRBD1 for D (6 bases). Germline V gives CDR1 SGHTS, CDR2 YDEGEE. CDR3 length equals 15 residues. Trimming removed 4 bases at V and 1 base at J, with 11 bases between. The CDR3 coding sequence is TGTGCCAGCAGCCCCGGGACAATGAACACCGGGGAGCTGTTTTTT. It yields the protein CASSPGTMNTGELFF.

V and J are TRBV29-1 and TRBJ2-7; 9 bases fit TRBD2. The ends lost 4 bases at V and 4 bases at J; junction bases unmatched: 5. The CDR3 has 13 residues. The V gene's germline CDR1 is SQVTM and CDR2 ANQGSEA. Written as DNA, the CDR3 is TGCAGCGTTGGCCTAGCGGGAAAGTACGAGCAGTACTTC. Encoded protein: CSVGLAGKYEQYF.